Shown below are 31 T cell receptor beta chains from a single sample sequenced in a study of blood T cell repertoires in COVID-19. Generated by immunoSEQ multiplex PCR, the TCRdb table keeps only in-frame clones and is missing some. The sample lists some 210,000 clones; approximately 90% were seen once. The sample was peripheral blood. The source is a man in his 60s with COVID-19, enrolled during active disease.

This chain links TRBV5-4 with TRBJ2-7; 8 bases agree with TRBD2. The CDR3 has 14 residues. The germline CDR1 and CDR2 sequences are SGHNT and YYREEE (reference sequence). V lost 4 bases and J lost 2; bases outside the gene matches: 5. CDR3 sequence reads: CASSQREPPYEQYF. The CDR3 coding sequence is TGTGCCAGCAGCCAGCGGGAGCCCCCCTACGAGCAGTACTTC.

This chain uses TRBV6-5 with TRBJ2-7; the D gene is possibly TRBD2 (6 bases). Germline V gives CDR1 MNHEY, CDR2 SVGAGI. The ends were cut back, 8 bases at V and 4 bases at J, with 15 bases in the middle. The CDR3 spans 13 residues. The CDR3 DNA reads as TGTGCCAGCCGGCGGGACGGGGCTTACGAGCAGTACTTC. Protein product: CASRRDGAYEQYF.

The V call is TRBV14, the J call TRBJ2-2; weak D call: TRBD1 (5 bases). The germline CDR1 and CDR2 sequences are SGHDN and FVKESK. V lost 3 bases and J 7 bases, leaving 9 bases between the germline ends. This CDR3 contains 13 residues. CDR3 DNA: TGTGCCAGCAGCCACCAGGGTTACGGGGAGCTGTTTTTT. Translating it yields CASSHQGYGELFF.

The gene calls are TRBV9 and TRBJ1-2, with TRBD1 identical over 7 bases. CDR3 length equals 18 residues. From germline, CDR1 is SGDLS and CDR2 YYNGEE. Trimming cost V 2 bases and J 4 bases; bases outside gene matches: 17. CDR3 amino acids: CASSVSMDRSLRSYGYTF. The CDR3 region has the DNA TGTGCCAGCAGCGTCAGTATGGACAGGTCTCTTCGCAGCTATGGCTACACCTTC.

Remarks on this clone: The identical CDR3 is also encoded by other nucleotide sequences in the sample. The chain couples TRBV5-1 to TRBJ1-6, with D possibly matching TRBD1 (6 bases). The CDR3 runs to 14 residues. The germline gives CDR1 SGHRS, CDR2 YFSETQ. The V and J ends lost 4 bases and 6 bases respectively, with 11 bases between them. CDR3 region: CASSPDRTNSPLHF. The CDR3 DNA reads as TGCGCCAGCAGCCCCGACAGGACTAATTCACCCCTCCACTTT. The whole variable domain, filled in from reference TRBV5-1 and TRBJ1-6, reads KAGVTQTPRYLIKTRGQQVTLSCSPISGHRSVSWYQQTPGQGLQFLFEYFSETQRNKGNFPGRFSGRQFSNSRSEMNVSTLELGDSALYLCASSPDRTNSPLHFGNGTRLTVT.

The rearrangement links TRBV27 to TRBJ1-2, with D possibly being TRBD1 (6 bases). The length of the CDR3 is 13 residues. Germline loops: CDR1 MNHEY, CDR2 SMNVEV (reference sequence). V shed 2 bases and J shed 8 bases, with 12 bases lying between them. The CDR3 spells CASSLAGTKGYTF. CDR3 in DNA: TGTGCCAGCAGTTTAGCCGGGACAAAAGGCTACACCTTC.

The genes are TRBV28 and TRBJ2-7; 13 bases map to TRBD2. The V segment lost 5 bases and the J segment 5 bases; nucleotides outside the gene matches: 3. Germline lookup yields CDR1 MDHEN and CDR2 SYDVKM. The CDR3 runs 14 residues. CDR3: CASSALAGGNEQYF. The CDR3 DNA is TGTGCCAGCAGTGCACTAGCGGGAGGGAACGAGCAGTACTTC.

This clone was counted once. CDR3 residues: CASSELGQGLNEAFF. CDR3 DNA: TGTGCCAGCAGTGAACTTGGGCAGGGCCTAAATGAAGCTTTCTTT. This rearrangement joins TRBV2 to TRBJ1-1; maybe TRBD1 (5 bases). There are 15 residues in the CDR3. Looked up from germline, CDR1 is SNHLY and CDR2 is FYNNEI. With 2 bases removed from V and 7 bases from J, the gap between germline ends came to 17 bases.

The chain links TRBV19 to TRBJ1-6, with a weak D call TRBD1 (5 bases). The CDR3 contains 15 residues. The germline V gene encodes CDR1 LNHDA and CDR2 SQIVND (reference sequence). V gave up 1 base and J gave up 9 bases, with 13 bases separating them. This CDR3 reads CASSIGGSQASPLHF. The CDR3 bases are TGTGCCAGTAGTATAGGGGGCAGCCAAGCTTCACCCCTCCACTTT.

The V gene is TRBV7-2, the J gene TRBJ2-3, with a possible D match to TRBD1 (6 bases). Germline V gives CDR1 SGHTA, CDR2 FQGNSA. This CDR3 has 15 residues. The V and J ends lost 5 bases and 6 bases respectively, with 18 bases between them. The chain's CDR3 is CASSTPRGGADTQYF. DNA of the CDR3: TGTGCCAGCAGCACCCCGCGAGGGGGAGCGGATACGCAGTATTTT.

The J gene is TRBJ1-1, the V gene TRBV30; TRBD1 matches at 8 bases. V lost 5 bases, J lost 1 base, and 12 bases stayed unmatched. CDR1 is GTSNPN, CDR2 SVGIG, per germline (reference sequence). This CDR3 comprises 16 residues. The CDR3 region has the DNA TGTGCCTGGCGCCGACAGGGGACCTATTCGAACACTGAAGCTTTCTTT. Translation gives CAWRRQGTYSNTEAFF.

This clone was counted only a few times. This chain connects TRBV4-1 to TRBJ2-2, with D perhaps TRBD2 (5 bases). The ends were cut back, 0 bases at V and 7 bases at J, with 9 bases in the middle. From germline, CDR1 is MGHRA and CDR2 YSYEKL. The CDR3 runs 14 residues. CDR3 nucleotides: TGCGCCAGCAGCCAAGATCGGGGAGTCGGGGAGCTGTTTTTT. It encodes CASSQDRGVGELFF.

The V gene is TRBV10-1, the J gene TRBJ1-3, with D possibly TRBD1 on 5 matching bases. Germline V lookup: CDR1 WNHNN, CDR2 SYGVQD (reference sequence). The CDR3 covers 13 residues. V was shortened by 11 bases and J by 0 bases, with 11 bases between the two germline ends. The CDR3 sequence: CAWGLISGNTIYF. Written as DNA, the CDR3 is TGCGCCTGGGGACTCATCTCTGGAAACACCATATATTTT.

The rearrangement joins TRBV18 to TRBJ1-1; TRBD1 matches at 9 bases. Germline CDR1 is KGHSH and CDR2 is LQKENI. With 1 base clipped from V and 8 bases from J, the junction kept 5 bases outside the gene matches. The CDR3 is made up of 14 amino acids. The CDR3 nucleotides are TGTGCCAGCTCACCACGGACGGACAGGGGAGAAGCTTTCTTT. This sequence encodes CASSPRTDRGEAFF.

The chain joins TRBV6-5 to TRBJ1-3; maybe TRBD1 (5 bases). The V end lost 8 bases, the J end lost 3 bases, and 17 bases lay between the germline ends. This CDR3 has 15 amino acids. CDR1 and CDR2 from the germline V gene are MNHEY and SVGAGI. This CDR3 is CASRKGQGNGNTIYF. The CDR3, as DNA: TGTGCCAGCCGAAAGGGGCAGGGAAATGGAAACACCATATATTTT.

The CDR3 is CASSIELAERWDEQFF. The CDR3 nucleotides are TGTGCCAGCAGCATAGAACTAGCGGAACGGTGGGATGAGCAGTTCTTC. V is TRBV9 and J is TRBJ2-1, with 8 bases identical to TRBD2. The germline V gene encodes CDR1 SGDLS and CDR2 YYNGEE. The V gene end was trimmed by 4 bases and the J gene end by 8 bases; junction bases not matched to a gene: 14. The CDR3 runs 16 residues.

V and J are TRBV24-1 and TRBJ2-2, with 7 bases lining up with TRBD1. J gave up 6 bases and V 3 bases, and 9 bases lay outside the gene matches. In germline, CDR1 is KGHDR, CDR2 SFDVKD. This CDR3 comprises 16 residues. CDR3 in amino acids: CATSDLYEGAAGELFF. The CDR3 DNA sequence: TGTGCCACCAGTGATCTCTATGAGGGGGCGGCCGGGGAGCTGTTTTTT.

V usage is TRBV5-1 and J usage is TRBJ2-1; D is undetermined. Germline CDR1 and CDR2: SGHRS and YFSETQ. Trimming stripped 5 bases from V and 0 bases from J, with 15 bases between. The CDR3 runs to 16 residues. The CDR3 spells CASSTIDWSSYNEQFF. CDR3 coding DNA: TGCGCCAGCAGTACTATAGACTGGAGCTCCTACAATGAGCAGTTCTTC.

The chain has TRBV25-1 and TRBJ1-1; D is possibly TRBD1 (6 bases). Germline loops: CDR1 MGHDK, CDR2 SYGVNS. The CDR3 loop spans 14 amino acids. V dropped 8 bases and J dropped 5 bases, with 18 bases sitting between them. CDR3 coding DNA: TGTGCCAGCGCCCGGGTGGGGGCGCAAACTGAAGCTTTCTTT. Translated: CASARVGAQTEAFF.

The J gene is TRBJ1-5, the V gene TRBV6-2 or TRBV6-3, with 7 positions matching TRBD1. In germline, CDR1 is MNHEY, CDR2 SVGEGT. This CDR3 has 15 residues. After removal of 6 bases from V and 3 bases from J, the junction contained 8 bases not matched to a gene. CDR3 DNA sequence: TGTGCCAGCAGCGGCGGGCAGGGGGACAATCAGCCCCAGCATTTT. As protein: CASSGGQGDNQPQHF.

CDR3 sequence (DNA): TGTGCCAGTAGGATACTAGCGGGAGGGTACAATGAGCAGTTCTTC. Its translation: CASRILAGGYNEQFF. V is TRBV19 and J is TRBJ2-1, with 13 positions matching TRBD2. Germline V gene sequence: CDR1 LNHDA, CDR2 SQIVND (reference sequence). The V and J ends lost 6 bases and 4 bases, in that order; junction bases with no gene match: 3. This CDR3 has 15 amino acids.

This chain joins TRBV3-1 (or the pseudogene TRBV3-2) and TRBJ2-1, with 7 nucleotides matching TRBD2. The V gene's germline CDR1 is LGHDT and CDR2 YNNKEL (reference sequence). The CDR3 has 15 amino acids. Trimming removed 1 base from V and 4 bases from J; junction bases left unmatched: 4. The CDR3 spells CASSQGASGYNEQFF. The CDR3 region has the DNA TGTGCCAGCAGCCAAGGGGCTAGCGGATACAATGAGCAGTTCTTC.

The chain combines TRBV27 with TRBJ1-4, with D perhaps matching TRBD1 (5 bases). The CDR3 is 14 amino acids. V was pared by 6 bases and J by 7 bases, with 15 bases between. Germline values: CDR1 MNHEY, CDR2 SMNVEV (reference sequence). DNA for the CDR3: TGTGCCAGCAGGGTCTCTGGGGGGGGTGAAAAACTGTTTTTT. Translated, it gives CASRVSGGGEKLFF.

This rearrangement joins TRBV7-9 to TRBJ1-2; D might be TRBD1 (6 bases). Trimming pared 2 bases from V and 6 bases from J, leaving 10 bases between. CDR3 length: 13 amino acids. Germline values: CDR1 SEHNR, CDR2 FQNEAQ (reference sequence). For the CDR3, the DNA is TGTGCCAGCAGCTTAAGCAGGGGCGATGGCTACACCTTC. Translation: CASSLSRGDGYTF.

This sequence joins TRBV5-5 and TRBJ2-1; TRBD2 matches 11 bases. V dropped 1 base and J dropped 4; count of bases not matched to a gene: 4. CDR1 and CDR2 (germline): SGHKS, YYEKEE (reference sequence). The CDR3 is 16 amino acids. CDR3 in amino acids: CASSLFASGGYNEQFF. Here the CDR3 DNA reads TGTGCCAGCAGCTTGTTTGCTAGCGGGGGGTACAATGAGCAGTTCTTC.

Only a few counts were recorded for this clone. The J gene is TRBJ1-5, the V gene TRBV7-9; D remains unclear. With 4 bases removed from V and 5 bases from J, the gap between germline ends came to 12 bases. The CDR3 is made up of 14 amino acids. CDR1 and CDR2 (germline): SEHNR, FQNEAQ (reference sequence). This chain's CDR3 is CASSSEGGYQPQHF. The DNA for the CDR3 is TGTGCCAGCAGCTCCGAGGGCGGTTATCAGCCCCAGCATTTT.

The chain employs TRBV27 and TRBJ2-1; D possibly corresponds to TRBD2 (6 bases). This CDR3 has 13 amino acids. V lost 10 bases and J 9 bases, leaving 19 bases between the germline ends. Per the germline V gene, CDR1 is MNHEY and CDR2 is SMNVEV (reference sequence). Written as DNA, the CDR3 is TGTGCCACCAGACCGACGTCGCGGGGTGAGCAGTTCTTC. Protein: CATRPTSRGEQFF.

The chain combines TRBV5-1 with TRBJ1-3; 9 nucleotides align to TRBD1. The V gene end was trimmed by 4 bases and the J gene end by 4 bases; junction bases not matched to a gene: 9. There are 16 residues in the CDR3. Germline lookup yields CDR1 SGHRS and CDR2 YFSETQ. CDR3 nucleotides: TGCGCCAGCAGCCCCGGACAGGGGCGTCCCGGAAACACCATATATTTT. Its translation is CASSPGQGRPGNTIYF.

The J gene is TRBJ2-7, the V gene TRBV3-1 (or the pseudogene TRBV3-2); D is uncertain. The CDR3 is made up of 15 amino acids. Trimming left V 3 bases short and J 6 bases short, with 18 bases between. Germline V lookup: CDR1 LGHDT, CDR2 YNNKEL (reference sequence). The CDR3 reads CASSHLGVRSSEQYF. CDR3 bases: TGTGCCAGCAGCCACCTGGGCGTACGGTCGAGCGAGCAGTACTTC.

The chain combines TRBV6-5 with TRBJ1-2; unclear D gene. Germline V CDR1 and CDR2: MNHEY, SVGAGI. The CDR3 covers 13 residues. V lost 2 bases, J lost 0 bases, and 4 bases lay in between. The CDR3 DNA is TGTGCCAGCAGTTACGGCCCTAACTATGGCTACACCTTC. Its protein product is CASSYGPNYGYTF.

This chain joins TRBV15 and TRBJ1-4; D gene unclear. Germline-derived CDR1 and CDR2 are LNHNV and YYDKDF (reference sequence). Trimming removed 1 base at V and 9 bases at J, with 12 bases between. This CDR3 spans 14 amino acids. CDR3 sequence (DNA): TGTGCCACCAGCAGAGTTGAGATAATGAAAAAACTGTTTTTT. This sequence encodes CATSRVEIMKKLFF.